The present entry profiles one T cell receptor beta chain with its context. Losses at the gene ends were 4 bases for V and 7 bases for J; bases not matched to a gene: 12. CDR1 is MDHEN, CDR2 SYDVKM, per germline. The length of the CDR3 is 15 residues. Method: immunoSEQ multiplex PCR; TCRdb's copy keeps in-frame clones and lacks some. The sample has about 210,000 clones; around 86% are singletons. These data originate in a study of blood T cell repertoires in COVID-19. The source material was PBMCs or T cells enriched from blood (not recorded which). The sequence came from a woman between 50 and 59 years old with acute COVID-19. V is TRBV28 and J is TRBJ2-5; 7 positions match TRBD1. The CDR3 DNA reads TGTGCCAGCAGTTACTCCCCAGGACAGGCAGGGACCCAGTACTTC. Translating it yields CASSYSPGQAGTQYF.